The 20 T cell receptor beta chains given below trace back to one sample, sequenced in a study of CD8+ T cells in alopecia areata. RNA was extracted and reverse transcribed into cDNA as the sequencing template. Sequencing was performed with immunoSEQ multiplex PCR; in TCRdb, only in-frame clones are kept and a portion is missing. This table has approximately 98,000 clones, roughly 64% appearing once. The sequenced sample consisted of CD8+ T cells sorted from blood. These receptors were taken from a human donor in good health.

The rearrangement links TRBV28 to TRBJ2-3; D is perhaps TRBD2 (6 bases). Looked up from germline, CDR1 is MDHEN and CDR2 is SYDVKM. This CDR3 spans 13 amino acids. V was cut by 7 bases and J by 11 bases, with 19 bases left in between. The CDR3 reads CASTPSGGVGQYF. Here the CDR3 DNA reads TGTGCCAGCACTCCCTCCGGCGGGGTAGGGCAGTATTTT.

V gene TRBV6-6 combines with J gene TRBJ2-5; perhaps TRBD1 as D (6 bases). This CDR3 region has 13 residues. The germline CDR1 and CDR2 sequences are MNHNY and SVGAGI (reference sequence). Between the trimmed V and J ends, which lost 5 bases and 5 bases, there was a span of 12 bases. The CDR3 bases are TGTGCCAGCAGTGAGGGGGACGTCGAGACCCAGTACTTC. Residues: CASSEGDVETQYF.

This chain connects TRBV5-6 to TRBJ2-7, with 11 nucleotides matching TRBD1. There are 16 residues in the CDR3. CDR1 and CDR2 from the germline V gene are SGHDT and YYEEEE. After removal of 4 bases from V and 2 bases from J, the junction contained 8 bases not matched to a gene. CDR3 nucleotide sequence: TGTGCCAGCAGCCCAGGGACAGGGGGTTGGACCTACGAGCAGTACTTC. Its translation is CASSPGTGGWTYEQYF.

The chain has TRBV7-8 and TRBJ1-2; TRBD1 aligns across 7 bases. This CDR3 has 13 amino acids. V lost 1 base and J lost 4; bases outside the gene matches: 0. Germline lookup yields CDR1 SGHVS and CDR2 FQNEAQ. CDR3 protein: CASSLGTGYGYTF. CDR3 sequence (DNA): TGTGCCAGCAGCTTAGGGACAGGCTATGGCTACACCTTC.

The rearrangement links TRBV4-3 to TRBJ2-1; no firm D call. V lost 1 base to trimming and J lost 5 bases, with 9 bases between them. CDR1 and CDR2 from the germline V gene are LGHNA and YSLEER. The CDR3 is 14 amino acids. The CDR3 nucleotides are TGCGCCAGCAGCCAAGGTACTGGGGACAATGAGCAGTTCTTC. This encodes CASSQGTGDNEQFF.

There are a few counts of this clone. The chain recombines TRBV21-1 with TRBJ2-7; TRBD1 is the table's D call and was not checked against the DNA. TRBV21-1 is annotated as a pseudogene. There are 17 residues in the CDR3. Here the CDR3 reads CASSKEVVRGSAYEQYF. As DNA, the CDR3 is TGTGCCAGCAGCAAAGAGGTAGTCAGGGGGAGCGCCTACGAGCAGTACTTC.

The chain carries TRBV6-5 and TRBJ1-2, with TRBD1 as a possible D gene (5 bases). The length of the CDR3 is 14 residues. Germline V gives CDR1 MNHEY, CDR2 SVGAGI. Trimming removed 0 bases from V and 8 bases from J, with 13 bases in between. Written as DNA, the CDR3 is TGTGCCAGCAGTTACTCAAGTGAGGGGCTCGGCTACACCTTC. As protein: CASSYSSEGLGYTF.

The CDR3 DNA is TGCGCCAGCAGCTTGGCTAGCGGGGGGAACCAAGAGACCCAGTACTTC. Amino acid sequence: CASSLASGGNQETQYF. The chain has TRBV5-1 and TRBJ2-5; TRBD2 agrees at 11 bases. CDR1 SGHRS and CDR2 YFSETQ come from the germline V gene. This CDR3 is built from 16 residues. The V gene end was trimmed by 0 bases and the J gene end by 0 bases; junction bases not matched to a gene: 1.

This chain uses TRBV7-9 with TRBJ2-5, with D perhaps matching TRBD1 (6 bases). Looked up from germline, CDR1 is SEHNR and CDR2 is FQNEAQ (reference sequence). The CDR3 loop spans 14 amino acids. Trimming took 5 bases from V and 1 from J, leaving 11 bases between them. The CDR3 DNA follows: TGTGCCAGCAGCCTGGACAGCAGCCAAGAGACCCAGTACTTC. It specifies CASSLDSSQETQYF. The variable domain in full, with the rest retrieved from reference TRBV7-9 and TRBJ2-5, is DTGVSQNPRHKITKRGQNVTFRCDPISEHNRLYWYRQTLGQGPEFLTYFQNEAQLEKSRLLSDRFSAERPKGSFSTLEIQRTEQGDSAMYLCASSLDSSQETQYFGPGTRLLVL.

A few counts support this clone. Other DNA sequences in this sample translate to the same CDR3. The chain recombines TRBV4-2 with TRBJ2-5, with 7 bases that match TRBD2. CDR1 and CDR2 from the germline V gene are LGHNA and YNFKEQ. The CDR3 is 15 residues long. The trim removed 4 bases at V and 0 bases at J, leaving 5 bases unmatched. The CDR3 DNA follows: TGTGCCAGCAGCCCGCTGGCGGGGGACCAAGAGACCCAGTACTTC. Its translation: CASSPLAGDQETQYF.

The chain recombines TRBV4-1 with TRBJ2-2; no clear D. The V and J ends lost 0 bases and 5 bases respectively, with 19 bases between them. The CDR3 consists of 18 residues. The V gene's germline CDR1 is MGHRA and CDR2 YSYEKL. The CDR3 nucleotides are TGCGCCAGCAGCCAAGATTTGCCCGAGACACTGGGGACCGGGGAGCTGTTTTTT. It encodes CASSQDLPETLGTGELFF.

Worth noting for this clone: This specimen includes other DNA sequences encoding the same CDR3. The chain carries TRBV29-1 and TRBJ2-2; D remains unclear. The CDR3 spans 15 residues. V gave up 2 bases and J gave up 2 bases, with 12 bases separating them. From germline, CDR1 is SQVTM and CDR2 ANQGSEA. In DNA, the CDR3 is TGCAGCGTTGAATCTGGGTCAGCAAACACCGGGGAGCTGTTTTTT. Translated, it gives CSVESGSANTGELFF.

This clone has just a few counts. CDR3 in DNA: TGTGCCAGCAGTGGACAGGGGGCAGCAGATACGCAGTATTTT. Translating gives CASSGQGAADTQYF. The genes are TRBV2 and TRBJ2-3; 10 bases match TRBD1. Germline CDR1 reads SNHLY; CDR2 reads FYNNEI. This CDR3 is 14 amino acids long. With 4 bases clipped from V and 4 bases from J, the junction kept 2 bases outside the gene matches.

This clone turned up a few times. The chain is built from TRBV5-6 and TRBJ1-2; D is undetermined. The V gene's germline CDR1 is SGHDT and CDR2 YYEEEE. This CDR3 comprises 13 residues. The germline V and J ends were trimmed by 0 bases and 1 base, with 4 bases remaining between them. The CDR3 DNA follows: TGTGCCAGCAGCTTGGGAGTTAACTATGGCTACACCTTC. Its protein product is CASSLGVNYGYTF.

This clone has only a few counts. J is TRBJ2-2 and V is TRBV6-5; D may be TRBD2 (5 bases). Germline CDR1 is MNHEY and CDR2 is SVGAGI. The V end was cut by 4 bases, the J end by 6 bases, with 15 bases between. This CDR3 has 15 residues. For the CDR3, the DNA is TGTGCCAGCAGTTCGCCGGGGAATCCTCCCGGGGAGCTGTTTTTT. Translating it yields CASSSPGNPPGELFF.

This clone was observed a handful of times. CDR3 in amino acids: CASSWGPNTEAFF. The CDR3 region has the DNA TGTGCCAGCAGTTGGGGGCCGAACACTGAAGCTTTCTTT. This chain joins TRBV27 and TRBJ1-1, with D possibly being TRBD1 (6 bases). Per the germline V gene, CDR1 is MNHEY and CDR2 is SMNVEV (reference sequence). The CDR3 runs 13 residues. V gave up 4 bases and J gave up 1 base, with 7 bases separating them.

CDR3 region: CASRGRERSGANVLTF. CDR3 bases: TGTGCCAGCAGGGGGAGGGAGCGGTCTGGGGCCAACGTCCTGACTTTC. The rearrangement joins TRBV28 to TRBJ2-6, with 7 bases identical to TRBD2. V was clipped by 6 bases and J by 1 base; unmatched bases: 6. This CDR3 comprises 16 residues. The germline gives CDR1 MDHEN, CDR2 SYDVKM.

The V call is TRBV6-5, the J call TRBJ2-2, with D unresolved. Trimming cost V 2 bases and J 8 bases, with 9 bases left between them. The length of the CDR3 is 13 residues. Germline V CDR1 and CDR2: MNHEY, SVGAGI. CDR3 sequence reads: CASSYLLGGELFF. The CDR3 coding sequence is TGTGCCAGCAGTTACCTCCTCGGTGGGGAGCTGTTTTTT.

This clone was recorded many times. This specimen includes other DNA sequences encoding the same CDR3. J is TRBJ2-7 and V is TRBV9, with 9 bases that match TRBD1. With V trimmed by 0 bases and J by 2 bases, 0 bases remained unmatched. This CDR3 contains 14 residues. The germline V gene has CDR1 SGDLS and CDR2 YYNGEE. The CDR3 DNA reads TGTGCCAGCAGCGTAGGGACAGGGGCCTACGAGCAGTACTTC. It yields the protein CASSVGTGAYEQYF.

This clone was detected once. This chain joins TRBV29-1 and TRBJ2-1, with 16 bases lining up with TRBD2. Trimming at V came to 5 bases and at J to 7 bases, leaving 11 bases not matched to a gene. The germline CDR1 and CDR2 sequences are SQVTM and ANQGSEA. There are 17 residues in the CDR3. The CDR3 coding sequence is TGCAGCGTTTGGGGACTAGCGGGGGGGCCAATTGGTAATGAGCAGTTCTTC. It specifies CSVWGLAGGPIGNEQFF.